This T cell receptor beta chain was recovered during a study of identical twins (dated by TCRdb to 2016 to 2017). Looking at the study overall: To test whether fetal clonotypes persist, this study deep-sequenced TCR alpha and beta repertoires from monozygotic twins, from unrelated adults of various ages, and from cord blood. Replicate twin experiments were performed at different times using different library preparation protocols to rule out contamination.

Only healthy Caucasian donors were included. Three pairs of female monozygotic twins, all aged about 18 to 30 years, were included in the twin cohort. RNA for TCR libraries was isolated from peripheral blood mononuclear cells. The research as a whole found: In beta out-of-frame sequences, excess twin sharing was weaker, because having fewer shared sequences lowered the signal-to-noise ratio. Fewer insertions were carried by abundant cord blood beta clonotypes; a weaker similar trend was observed in young adult naive repertoires, while no such trend was observed in memory repertoires. In monozygotic twins, out-of-frame TCR alpha sharing was systematically underestimated by recombination models, although the models agreed with sharing between unrelated individuals. Invariant T cells such as MAIT and iNKT could partly confound zero-insertion analyses, though diverse VJ usage argued against this for most clonotypes. Because the same donors could not be followed over many years, the conclusions relied on cross-sectional statistical analysis. Out-of-frame TCR alpha sequences shared between twins showed an excess of low generation-probability sequences compared with coincidental sharing between unrelated individuals.

This clonotype occurred many times. Its recognized antigen is unknown. One base away there is no much larger clone; base qualities are not given. The library was made by 5' RACE. The listed sequencing device is Illumina HiSeq 2000. A universal primer binding site was added through template switching, and the final cDNA carried a unique molecular identifier so that TCR cDNA molecules could be counted accurately. Specific primers in the conserved constant-segment region were used to synthesize first-strand cDNA for the TCR alpha and beta chains. To control for contamination, every cDNA library was double barcoded, receiving both a SMART-Mk sample barcode and Illumina barcodes. TruSeq adapter sequences, together with Illumina sample barcodes, were added in two successive PCR steps. Sequencing of the TCR alpha and beta cDNA libraries was done on the Illumina HiSeq platform using custom primers. The source study handled its data this way. MiGEC was used to process raw reads and extract unique molecular identifiers, and MiXCR was used to find CDR3 positions. For each individual, recombination models were inferred using an EM algorithm with the repgenHMM and IGoR tools. The tcR package in R was used for shared clonotype analysis, with sharing normalized by the product of cloneset sizes. Out-of-frame nonproductive sequences were analyzed to study raw recombination free of thymic and clonal selection effects. TCRdb itself trimmed the public reads at Q25 with fastp, ran MiXCR and retained productive beta chains. Records with the same CDR3 protein are collapsed into one entry carrying the most frequent genes and DNA. The V and J calls were determined by TCRdb, not by the authors. The table for this sample lists approximately 590,000 distinct CDR3 sequences; around 9.6% of them were counted only once. Clones ranked in the top ten supply 2.5% to 3% of the sample.

This sample was also put to use in a study of yellow fever vaccine responses in identical twins. That second report states: The authors reported that the T cell response to vaccination in identical twins appeared partly convergent and partly personalized. In identical twins, the study followed T cell clones that responded to the vaccine with precision.

Sequences were obtained from PBMCs. The clonotype was recovered from a young woman in good health.

This receptor carries the CDR3 CSVEDRPTLAETQYF. In nucleotide form, the sequence is TGCAGCGTTGAAGATCGACCCACACTCGCGGAGACCCAGTACTTC. The chain joins TRBV29-1 to TRBJ2-5, with the D gene call left open. The junction carries 16 bases between V and J, which are trimmed by 0 bases and 5 bases respectively. From its cysteine to its phenylalanine, the CDR3 spans 15 amino acids. The read is trimmed to its CDR3 DNA, 45 bases read in frame from base 1. CDR1 SQVTM and CDR2 ANQGSEA are derived from the germline V gene.